These T cell receptor beta chains were read from a single sample in a study of glioma-infiltrating T cells. Each CDR3 protein is one row after TCRdb ran MiXCR on the multiplex PCR reads. This table has 45,000 or so distinct CDR3 sequences, 20% to 25% appearing once. The sequencing input was glioma tissue, nonneoplastic brain tissue, or PBMCs (not recorded which). The receptors derive from a human donor with low-grade glioma or glioblastoma, undergoing nonglioma brain surgery, or in good health (not recorded which). The CDR3 runs from the conserved cysteine through the conserved F or W. Fields, in order: CDR3 DNA, CDR3 protein, V gene, D gene, clone size, J gene. The D gene is left open where the match is weak. The size of a clone is reported for some rows only, either as once, few or many, or as a class for expanded clones.

DNA: TGTGCCAGCAGCTTAGGACTAACAGGCACAGATACGCAGTATTTT
CDR3: CASSLGLTGTDTQYF
V: TRBV11-2
D: -
size: few
J: TRBJ2-3

DNA: TGTGCCAGCAGTTTAGCGGAGGAAGAGACCCAGTACTTC
CDR3: CASSLAEEETQYF
V: TRBV12-3/TRBV12-4
D: -
size: -
J: TRBJ2-5

DNA: TGCAGTGCTAGATCACTAGCAAGTACCCACGAGCAGTACTTC
CDR3: CSARSLASTHEQYF
V: TRBV20-1
D: -
size: -
J: TRBJ2-7

DNA: TGTGCCAGCAGTTCGACAGAGTATGGCTACACCTTC
CDR3: CASSSTEYGYTF
V: TRBV28
D: -
size: many
J: TRBJ1-2

DNA: TGTGTTAGCAGTTACGGGACTAGCGGGACAAATGAGCAGTTCTTC
CDR3: CVSSYGTSGTNEQFF
V: TRBV6-5
D: TRBD2
size: -
J: TRBJ2-1

DNA: TGTGCCATCAGTGAGTCAGGCGTTCTTGGCAATGAGCAGTTCTTC
CDR3: CAISESGVLGNEQFF
V: TRBV10-3
D: -
size: -
J: TRBJ2-1

DNA: TGTGCCAGCAGTTTTTCGGGACTAGTGAGTGAGCAGTTCTTC
CDR3: CASSFSGLVSEQFF
V: TRBV6-4
D: TRBD2
size: many
J: TRBJ2-1

DNA: TGCGCCAGCAGCCAAGCAATTTCAGCTAGCGGGGGGGCCGGGGCAGATACGCAGTATTTT
CDR3: CASSQAISASGGAGADTQYF
V: TRBV4-1
D: TRBD2
size: many
J: TRBJ2-3

DNA: TGTGCCTGCTTGGGACAGGGGAACACTGAAGCTTTCTTT
CDR3: CACLGQGNTEAFF
V: TRBV30
D: TRBD1
size: -
J: TRBJ1-1

DNA: TGTGCCAGCAGTCTGGGGGGGATTGGCAATCAGCCCCAGCATTTT
CDR3: CASSLGGIGNQPQHF
V: TRBV27
D: -
size: medium-sized
J: TRBJ1-5

DNA: TGCGCCAGCAGCCAAGAAGGAGCGTGGAGCACAGATACGCAGTATTTT
CDR3: CASSQEGAWSTDTQYF
V: TRBV4-1
D: -
size: many
J: TRBJ2-3

DNA: TGTGCCAGCAGCCGGGCCTGGGCCAGGGGGAGCTCCTACGAGCAGTACTTC
CDR3: CASSRAWARGSSYEQYF
V: TRBV28
D: TRBD1
size: many
J: TRBJ2-7

DNA: TGTGCCAGCAGCCAAGAACCTAGAGATTACAATGAGCAGTTCTTC
CDR3: CASSQEPRDYNEQFF
V: TRBV14
D: -
size: many
J: TRBJ2-1

DNA: TGTGCCAGCAGTTCCGGACTAGCGGGGAACACAGATACGCAGTATTTT
CDR3: CASSSGLAGNTDTQYF
V: TRBV27
D: TRBD2
size: many
J: TRBJ2-3

DNA: TGTGCCAGCAGGGGACCCTTCAGCGGTGAAAAACTGTTTTTT
CDR3: CASRGPFSGEKLFF
V: TRBV12-3/TRBV12-4
D: -
size: -
J: TRBJ1-4

DNA: TGCGCCAGCAGCCAAGATCCCGGGGGCGCTTACTACACCTTC
CDR3: CASSQDPGGAYYTF
V: TRBV4-1
D: -
size: many
J: TRBJ1-2

DNA: TGTGCCAGCAGGGGGGGACCCCCGGAAGCTTTCTTT
CDR3: CASRGGPPEAFF
V: TRBV2
D: -
size: many
J: TRBJ1-1

DNA: TGTGCCAGCAGCTGGCCCCCCAGGGGGGAAAACACTGAAGCTTTCTTT
CDR3: CASSWPPRGENTEAFF
V: TRBV7-9
D: TRBD1
size: many
J: TRBJ1-1

DNA: TGCGCCAGCAGCCCTATCTGGGACAGTAATCAGCCCCAGCATTTT
CDR3: CASSPIWDSNQPQHF
V: TRBV4-1
D: TRBD1
size: many
J: TRBJ1-5

DNA: TGTGCCAGCAGCACAGTCTGGGGAGTCACAGATACGCAGTATTTT
CDR3: CASSTVWGVTDTQYF
V: TRBV11-2
D: -
size: -
J: TRBJ2-3

DNA: TGCGCCAGCAGCCAAGTTCCTCGCTCTGAGCAGTTCTTC
CDR3: CASSQVPRSEQFF
V: TRBV4-1
D: -
size: many
J: TRBJ2-1

DNA: TGCGCCAGCAGCCATCCCAGAGATAACTATGGCTACACCTTC
CDR3: CASSHPRDNYGYTF
V: TRBV4-1
D: -
size: many
J: TRBJ1-2

DNA: TGTGCCAGCAGTGACTCGGGGGGTAATTCACCCCTCCACTTT
CDR3: CASSDSGGNSPLHF
V: TRBV6-4
D: -
size: many
J: TRBJ1-6

DNA: TGCAGTGCTAGAGTTGGCGGGGGCCCAAACACCGGGGAGCTGTTTTTT
CDR3: CSARVGGGPNTGELFF
V: TRBV20-1
D: -
size: many
J: TRBJ2-2

DNA: TGTGCTAGTGGTTTGGTTCTAGGACGGCCGAGTTACAATGAGCAGTTCTTC
CDR3: CASGLVLGRPSYNEQFF
V: TRBV12-5
D: -
size: few
J: TRBJ2-1

DNA: TGTGCCAGCAGCCAAGGCGACAGGGGTTGGAACTATAGCTACACCTTC
CDR3: CASSQGDRGWNYSYTF
V: TRBV3-1
D: TRBD1
size: few
J: TRBJ1-2

DNA: TGTGCCAGCAGCCGTCCCGGGACAGGGATTCGGGTCATGAACACTGAAGCTTTCTTT
CDR3: CASSRPGTGIRVMNTEAFF
V: TRBV7-2
D: TRBD1
size: many
J: TRBJ1-1

DNA: TGCAGTGCTACAGGGGCCGTCACTGAAGCTTTTTTT
CDR3: CSATGAVTEAFF
V: TRBV20-1
D: -
size: -
J: TRBJ1-1